Given below is one T cell receptor beta chain in context. The clone's antigen remains unknown. There are no base qualities to consult, and no much larger clone falls within one base. Interpreted using the paper, the time point label stands for: about 28 days (+/-7) after the second vaccine dose. AZD1222 recipients with second doses at about 4 weeks or about 12 weeks were pooled, because spike-specific TCR depth and breadth did not differ between schedules. Vaccinee samples came from UK trials COV001 and COV002, including a single-blind randomized controlled phase 2/3 trial of AZD1222 (ChAdOx1 nCoV-19) in healthy adults. For TCRbeta chain sequencing, PBMC samples were collected from trial participants at day 0 and at day 28 after the second dose. The data were obtained in a study of T cell responses to AZD1222 COVID-19 vaccine (dated by TCRdb to 2020 to 2023). General notes on the study: A total of about 230 trial participants underwent TCR sequencing, of whom nearly 210 received two doses of AZD1222 and about 25 received two doses of the MenACWY control vaccine. Enrollment into the trials was organized by age into subgroups of 18-55, 56-69 and 70-plus years, and those subgroups contained about 150, 27 and 61 TCR-sequenced participants, respectively.

The CDR3 regions of human TCRbeta chains were analyzed by immunosequencing. The study's own analysis went as follows. TCRs in the repertoires were matched against a reference library of SARS-CoV-2-specific TCRs that had been generated with the MIRA antigen-specificity platform. Breadth was defined as the fraction of unique TCRs that were SARS-CoV-2-associated. Depth was defined as the fraction of total T cells that were SARS-CoV-2-associated. Using the MIRA data, every spike-specific TCR was mapped to the spike region that the TCR reacted to and assigned to either a CD4 or a CD8 class. Log10-transformed breadth and depth values were compared by one-way ANOVA with Sidak's multiple comparisons tests. Sourced from immuneACCESS, this table was stored by TCRdb with only in-frame sequences that have V and J called. A share of the clones is absent; for the studies checked, an unresolved V gene accounts for under half, and the remainder has no known explanation. That table is the source of V, J and clone size, and D and trimming were worked out from the DNA. The sample table holds about 160,000 clones, of which about 91% were seen once. Around 1% of the sample goes to the ten largest clones.

The paper's findings and limits, for the study overall: After two AZD1222 doses, spike-specific TCR breadth and depth were significantly higher than at day 0 and than in MenACWY recipients. Conclusions about previously exposed vaccinees are limited because only six or seven AZD1222 recipients were SARS-CoV-2 seropositive at baseline. In the small 56-69-year group, the increase in depth fell short of significance, most likely because of low power. Nearly half of unique spike-specific TCRs reportedly recognized epitopes outside regions mutated in the B.1.351 and B.1.1.7 variants. Participants were mostly white British, with more females than males. The authors suggested clonal diversity may have been underestimated. CD4 TCRs associated with the vaccine covered the entire spike protein, and the dominant responses were in regions 160-218 and 743-854. No day 14 peak-response samples were available, so repertoires were characterized only after the peak T cell response.

V was cut back by 0 bases and J by 7 bases, leaving a gap of 10 bases between them. The CDR3, cysteine through phenylalanine, is 14 amino acids long. Of the read, only the CDR3 DNA is kept; its 42 bases are in frame from base 1. Via the germline V gene, CDR1 is KGHSY and CDR2 FQNENV. Source: peripheral blood, taken 28 days after the second AZD1222 dose. The rearranged chain carries TRBV16 and TRBJ1-3, with the D gene call left open. The clonotype originates from an adult who received the AZD1222 COVID-19 vaccine. In nucleotide form, the sequence is TGTGCCAGCAGCCAATCCGGGATACGGAACACCATATATTTT. Its amino acids are CASSQSGIRNTIYF.